This T cell receptor beta chain came from a study of T cell repertoires in cytomegalovirus infection (dated by TCRdb to the late 2010s). Looking at the study overall: Because public TCR beta signatures pointed to carriage of CMV infection together with the matching HLA type, the HLA type of each donor mattered for the analysis. On the study overall, not on this receptor specifically: The ex vivo response was dominated by HLA-C-restricted CMV-specific TCR beta clonotypes, which also provided the single most frequent clonotype in two of eight donors. Carriers of CMV infection plus the relevant HLA type were discriminated by the cumulative frequency of public TCR beta family members in the study cohort and in an independent approximately 360-donor cohort.

The table lists this clonotype with many counts. Its target antigen remains unknown. No much larger clone exists at a distance of one base, and base qualities are not known. The CDR3 numbers 15 residues from cysteine through phenylalanine. The DNA shown is the 45-base CDR3, in frame from base 1. Unmatched junction bases come to 6, with V trimmed by 6 bases and J by 4 bases. CDR1 and CDR2 are read off the germline V gene as MDHEN and SYDVKM. The run used an Illumina HiSeq 1500. TCRdb passed the public sequencing reads through fastp at Q25 and MiXCR, retaining productive beta sequences. Entries are consolidated by CDR3 protein sequence, retaining the most common genes and DNA. Across this sample there are around 300,000 distinct CDR3 sequences, with roughly 24% seen only once. The ten largest make up approximately 15% of the sample.

Sequenced: PBMCs. The TCR comes from a human donor in good health (CMV status not recorded). Some clones in this sample may be carry-over from other donors' samples. The sequence joins TRBV28 to TRBJ2-1, and TRBD2 aligns with 10 junction nucleotides. CDR3 reads: CASSSLAGVYNEQFF. The DNA is as follows: TGTGCCAGCAGCTCCCTAGCGGGGGTTTACAATGAGCAGTTCTTC. The CDR3, completed at both ends by the reference TRBV28 and TRBJ2-1 genes, gives the full variable domain DVKVTQSSRYLVKRTGEKVFLECVQDMDHENMFWYRQDPGLGLRLIYFSYDVKMKEKGDIPEGYSVSREKKERFSLILESASTNQTSMYLCASSSLAGVYNEQFFGPGTRLTVL.